Below, 3 T cell receptor beta chains from the same sample are listed, as sequenced in a study of T-cell memory formation after mild COVID-19. A single record per CDR3 protein comes from TCRdb applying MiXCR to the 5' RACE reads. The sample consists of roughly 400,000 distinct CDR3 sequences, 24% of them appearing once. The sequenced sample consisted of PBMCs or a T cell subset sorted from them (not recorded which). The receptors stem from an adult woman who had mild COVID-19 (a few samples of this study predate the infection). Cell type and time point are not known.

V gene TRBV20-1 combines with J gene TRBJ2-2; D is undetermined. This CDR3 is 15 amino acids long. Germline-derived CDR1 and CDR2 are DFQATT and SNEGSKA (reference sequence). Deletions cut 6 bases from V and 0 bases from J, with 14 bases between. For the CDR3, the DNA is TGCAGTGCCCTTACCGCCAGTCCGAACACCGGGGAGCTGTTTTTT. It is translated as CSALTASPNTGELFF.

This rearrangement joins TRBV20-1 to TRBJ2-3, with 11 positions matching TRBD2. V dropped 0 bases and J dropped 6; count of bases not matched to a gene: 17. Looked up from germline, CDR1 is DFQATT and CDR2 is SNEGSKA (reference sequence). The CDR3 covers 19 residues. This CDR3 reads CSARDWASGGPGRMDTQYF. The CDR3 DNA is TGCAGTGCTAGAGATTGGGCTAGCGGGGGGCCCGGGAGGATGGATACGCAGTATTTT.

This clonotype appeared a single time. This chain connects TRBV24-1 to TRBJ2-5, with 10 positions matching TRBD2. J lost 5 bases, V lost 6 bases, and 5 bases had no gene match. CDR1 is KGHDR, CDR2 SFDVKD, per germline. The CDR3 runs 14 residues. For the CDR3, the DNA is TGTGCCACCAGTCCAGCGGGAGGGCTGGAGACCCAGTACTTC. Protein: CATSPAGGLETQYF.